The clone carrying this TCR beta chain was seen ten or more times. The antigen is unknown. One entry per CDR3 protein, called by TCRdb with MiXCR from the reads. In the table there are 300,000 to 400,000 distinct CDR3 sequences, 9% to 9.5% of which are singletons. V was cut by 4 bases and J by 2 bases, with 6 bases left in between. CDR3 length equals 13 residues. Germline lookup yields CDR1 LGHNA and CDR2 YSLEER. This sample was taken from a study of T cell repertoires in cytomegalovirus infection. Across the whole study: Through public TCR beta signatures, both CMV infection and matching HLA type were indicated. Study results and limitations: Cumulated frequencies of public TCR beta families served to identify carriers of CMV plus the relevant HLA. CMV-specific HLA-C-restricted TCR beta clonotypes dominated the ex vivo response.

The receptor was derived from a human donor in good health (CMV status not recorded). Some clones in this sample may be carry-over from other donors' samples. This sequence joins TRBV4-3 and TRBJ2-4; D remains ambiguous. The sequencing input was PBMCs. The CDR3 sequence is CASSPAPKNIQYF. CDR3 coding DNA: TGCGCCAGCAGCCCAGCACCCAAAAACATTCAGTACTTC.